This T cell receptor beta chain was sequenced during a study of T cell changes during pregnancy in multiple sclerosis. In germline, CDR1 is SGHRS, CDR2 YFSETQ. Unmatched junction bases numbered 28, after V lost 6 bases and J lost 10 bases. The CDR3 loop spans 21 amino acids. Repertoires were generated with immunoSEQ multiplex PCR, while TCRdb's copy carries only in-frame clones and drops some. The sample has about 100,000 clones, roughly 93% seen once. This TCR derives from a female donor with multiple sclerosis, enrolled in a pregnancy study. This chain uses TRBV5-1 with TRBJ2-1; TRBD2 matches at 13 bases. The sample was peripheral blood, taken before pregnancy. In DNA, the CDR3 is TGCGCCAGCACCCGGGGACAGGGTAGGGCCTTGACTAGCGGGAGGCCCGAAGAGCAGTTCTTC. It yields the protein CASTRGQGRALTSGRPEEQFF.